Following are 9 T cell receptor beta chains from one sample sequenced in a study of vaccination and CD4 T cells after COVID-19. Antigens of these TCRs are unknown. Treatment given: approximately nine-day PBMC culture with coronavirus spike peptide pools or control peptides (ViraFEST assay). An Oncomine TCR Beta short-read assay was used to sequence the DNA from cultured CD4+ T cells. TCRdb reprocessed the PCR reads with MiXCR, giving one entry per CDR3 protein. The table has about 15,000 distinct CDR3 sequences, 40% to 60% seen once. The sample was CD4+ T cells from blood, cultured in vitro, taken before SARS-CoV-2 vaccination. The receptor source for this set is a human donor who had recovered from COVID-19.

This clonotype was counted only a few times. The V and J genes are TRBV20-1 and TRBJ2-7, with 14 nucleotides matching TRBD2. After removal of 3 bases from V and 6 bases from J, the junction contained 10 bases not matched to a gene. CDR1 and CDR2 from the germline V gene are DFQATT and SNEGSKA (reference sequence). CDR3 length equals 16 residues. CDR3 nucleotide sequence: TGCAGTGCTAGTTTGGTCCAGACTAGCGGGAGGGGCGAGCAGTACTTC. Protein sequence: CSASLVQTSGRGEQYF.

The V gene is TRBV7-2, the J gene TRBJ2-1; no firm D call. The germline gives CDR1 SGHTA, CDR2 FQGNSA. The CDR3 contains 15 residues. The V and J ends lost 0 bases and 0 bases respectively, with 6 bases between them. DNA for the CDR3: TGTGCCAGCAGCTTAGCGGTCAGCTCCTACAATGAGCAGTTCTTC. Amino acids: CASSLAVSSYNEQFF.

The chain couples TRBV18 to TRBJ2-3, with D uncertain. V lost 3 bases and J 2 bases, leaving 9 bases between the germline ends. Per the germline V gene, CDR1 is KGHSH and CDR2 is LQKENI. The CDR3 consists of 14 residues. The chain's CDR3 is CASSPPLNTDTQYF. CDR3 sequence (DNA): TGTGCCAGCTCACCCCCACTTAACACAGATACGCAGTATTTT.

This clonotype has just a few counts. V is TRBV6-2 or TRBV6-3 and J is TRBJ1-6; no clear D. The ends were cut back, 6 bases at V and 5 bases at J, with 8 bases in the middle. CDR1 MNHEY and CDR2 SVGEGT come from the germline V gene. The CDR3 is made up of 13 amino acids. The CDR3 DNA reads TGTGCCAGCAGCTTTTCGGATAATTCACCCCTCCACTTT. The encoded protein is CASSFSDNSPLHF.

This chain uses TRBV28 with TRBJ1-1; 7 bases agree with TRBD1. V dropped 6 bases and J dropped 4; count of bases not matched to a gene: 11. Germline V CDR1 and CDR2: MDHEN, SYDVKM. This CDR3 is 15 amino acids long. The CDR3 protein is CASRETQGLGTEAFF. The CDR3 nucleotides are TGTGCCAGCAGAGAGACACAGGGGTTGGGCACTGAAGCTTTCTTT.

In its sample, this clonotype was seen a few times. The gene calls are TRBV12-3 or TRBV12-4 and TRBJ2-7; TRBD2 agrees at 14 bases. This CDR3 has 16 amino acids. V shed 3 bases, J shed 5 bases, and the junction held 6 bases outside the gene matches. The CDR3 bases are TGTGCCAGCAGTTTCCCGGGACTAGCGGGAGTGGACGAGCAGTACTTC. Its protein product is CASSFPGLAGVDEQYF.

CDR3 in amino acids: CAWNPDGREQYF. Written as DNA, the CDR3 is TGTGCCTGGAATCCGGACGGAAGGGAGCAGTACTTC. The rearrangement links TRBV30 to TRBJ2-7; no clear D gene. Per the germline V gene, CDR1 is GTSNPN and CDR2 is SVGIG (reference sequence). The V end lost 4 bases, the J end lost 7 bases, and 14 bases lay between the germline ends. CDR3 length: 12 amino acids.

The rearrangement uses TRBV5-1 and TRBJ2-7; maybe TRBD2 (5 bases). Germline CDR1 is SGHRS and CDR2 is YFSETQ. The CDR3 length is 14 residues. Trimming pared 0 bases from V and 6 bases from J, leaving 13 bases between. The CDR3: CASSLDGSIGEQYF. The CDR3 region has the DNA TGCGCCAGCAGCTTGGATGGGAGTATAGGCGAGCAGTACTTC.

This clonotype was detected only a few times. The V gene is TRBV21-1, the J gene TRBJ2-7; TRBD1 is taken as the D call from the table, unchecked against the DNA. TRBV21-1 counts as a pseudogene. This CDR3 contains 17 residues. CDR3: CASSRGQGFRQTYEQYF. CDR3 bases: TGTGCCAGCAGCAGAGGACAGGGGTTCCGACAAACCTACGAGCAGTACTTC.